This T cell receptor (beta chain) is from a study of blood T cell repertoires in COVID-19. Turning to the study itself: The study drew acute and convalescent COVID-19 samples from the United States, Italy and Spain. In each case, the material was cDNA or gDNA derived from T cells, B-cell-depleted T cells, or PBMCs.

This CDR3 has 14 amino acids. Germline V gene data show CDR1 as LGHDT and CDR2 as YNNKEL (reference sequence). V lost 0 bases to trimming and J lost 4 bases, with 7 bases between them. The authors' processing: Estimation of nucleated cell counts relied on the amplification of reference gene primers. The method was immunoSEQ multiplex PCR; TCRdb's version includes in-frame clones alone and lacks a portion of them. V and J calls and clone size come straight from that table; D and trimming were deduced from the DNA. The sample shows approximately 80,000 clones, approximately 80% of them seen only once. V usage is TRBV3-1 (or the pseudogene TRBV3-2) and J usage is TRBJ1-3; D gene ambiguous. Sequenced sample: peripheral blood. The origin of this receptor is an elderly man with acute or convalescent COVID-19. The chain's CDR3 is CASSQEARGNTIYF. In nucleotides, the CDR3 is TGTGCCAGCAGCCAAGAGGCCAGAGGAAACACCATATATTTT.